The 30 T cell receptor beta chains presented below share a single source sample, sequenced in a study of beta chain features in type 1 diabetes. Of the isolated RNA, all was reverse transcribed, and so the sequenced material was expressed TCRB transcripts. Some clones are missing from TCRdb's copy, which holds only in-frame ones; the method was immunoSEQ multiplex PCR. This table holds under 250,000 clones, 12% to 15% found once. Material for sequencing was naive CD4+ T cells from blood. All receptors derive from a middle-aged woman in good health.

This clone was counted between two and nine times. V is TRBV4-1 and J is TRBJ2-5; 8 bases line up with TRBD1. The CDR3 has 16 residues. Germline values: CDR1 MGHRA, CDR2 YSYEKL. V gave up 4 bases and J gave up 1 base; unmatched junction bases: 8. The CDR3, as DNA: TGCGCCAGCAGCCCCGGTAGAGACAGGGGCCAAGAGACCCAGTACTTC. Amino acids: CASSPGRDRGQETQYF.

The chain combines TRBV27 with TRBJ1-2; TRBD1 might be the D (5 bases). V was shortened by 5 bases and J by 7 bases, with 14 bases between the two germline ends. This CDR3 is 13 amino acids long. CDR1 is MNHEY and CDR2 is SMNVEV in the germline V gene (reference sequence). The CDR3 loop reads CASSATVVGGYTF. In DNA form, the CDR3 reads TGTGCCAGCAGTGCGACAGTGGTGGGTGGCTACACCTTC.

Only a few counts were recorded for this clone. The J gene is TRBJ2-3, the V gene TRBV11-2; 8 bases match TRBD1. Unmatched junction bases numbered 7, after V lost 1 base and J lost 4 bases. This CDR3 has 16 amino acids. Germline V lookup: CDR1 SGHAT, CDR2 FQNNGV. The CDR3 DNA follows: TGTGCCAGCAGCTTAGGAACAGGGGGGATGGCAGATACGCAGTATTTT. Amino acid sequence: CASSLGTGGMADTQYF.

The genes are TRBV25-1 and TRBJ2-5, with D maybe TRBD1 (5 bases). The J call may be faulty, since TRBJ2-7 better matches the DNA end. Germline V gene sequence: CDR1 MGHDK, CDR2 SYGVNS. The length of the CDR3 is 14 residues. This CDR3 reads CASSCRARTYEQYF. The CDR3 DNA follows: TGTGCCAGCAGTTGCAGGGCCAGAACCTACGAGCAGTACTTC.

With regard to this clone: This may stem from a read error, because a much larger clone lies one nucleotide away. V usage is TRBV11-2 and J usage is TRBJ2-1; 9 bases map to TRBD1. This CDR3 is 13 amino acids long. The germline gives CDR1 SGHAT, CDR2 FQNNGV. V lost 5 bases and J lost 6; bases outside the gene matches: 2. The CDR3 spells CASSTDRGNEQFF. CDR3 DNA: TGTGCCAGCAGCACGGACAGGGGCAATGAGCAGTTCTTC.

This sequence joins TRBV2 and TRBJ2-1, with a tentative D call TRBD1 (5 bases). The CDR3 runs 15 residues. Germline V gene data show CDR1 as SNHLY and CDR2 as FYNNEI. V was trimmed by 2 bases and J by 2 bases, leaving 10 bases between them. CDR3 coding DNA: TGTGCCAGCAGTGAACAGCAGGGCCCCTACAATGAGCAGTTCTTC. Amino acid sequence: CASSEQQGPYNEQFF.

The chain uses TRBV27 and TRBJ1-1; D gene uncertain. There are 13 residues in the CDR3. The germline CDR1 and CDR2 sequences are MNHEY and SMNVEV (reference sequence). The V end lost 3 bases, the J end lost 1 base, and 6 bases lay between the germline ends. The DNA for the CDR3 is TGTGCCAGCAGTTTCGCCGGGAACACTGAAGCTTTCTTT. Translation: CASSFAGNTEAFF.

This clone has more than one count but fewer than ten. The J gene is TRBJ2-5, the V gene TRBV10-3; TRBD2 is a possible D gene (5 bases). From germline, CDR1 is ENHRY and CDR2 SYGVKD. Trimming stripped 6 bases from V and 2 bases from J, with 10 bases between. CDR3 length: 13 residues. CDR3 loop: CAISQTTQETQYF. The CDR3 DNA follows: TGTGCCATCAGCCAGACTACACAAGAGACCCAGTACTTC.

This clone has just a few counts. The V gene is TRBV5-1, the J gene TRBJ2-5; a possible D gene is TRBD2 (5 bases). Germline loops: CDR1 SGHRS, CDR2 YFSETQ. The CDR3 runs 15 residues. V was pared by 0 bases and J by 4 bases, with 13 bases between. Here the CDR3 DNA reads TGCGCCAGCAGCTTGGGGGCGGGCCGCCGAGAGACCCAGTACTTC. Its translation: CASSLGAGRRETQYF.

This clone was picked up a small number of times. The sample has other DNA sequences that encode this CDR3 too. The gene calls are TRBV7-2 and TRBJ2-3, with a weak D call TRBD2 (5 bases). The CDR3 extends over 13 amino acids. V shed 5 bases and J shed 4 bases, with 10 bases lying between them. Germline V gene data show CDR1 as SGHTA and CDR2 as FQGNSA. CDR3 nucleotide sequence: TGTGCCAGCAGCCAGACTATTTCAGATACGCAGTATTTT. Encoded protein: CASSQTISDTQYF.

V gene TRBV6-1 combines with J gene TRBJ2-7; 8 bases align to TRBD1. The CDR3 runs to 14 residues. The ends lost 8 bases at V and 1 base at J; junction bases unmatched: 7. Germline CDR1 MNHNS, CDR2 SASEGT. CDR3 sequence (DNA): TGTGCCAGCGTCACTAGGGACAGGTCCTACGAGCAGTACTTC. Residues: CASVTRDRSYEQYF.

The J gene is TRBJ1-2, the V gene TRBV19, with a possible D match to TRBD1 (5 bases). Germline assignment: CDR1 LNHDA and CDR2 SQIVND (reference sequence). V was shortened by 3 bases and J by 6 bases, with 11 bases between the two germline ends. The CDR3 has 13 residues. DNA for the CDR3: TGTGCCAGTAGTATCGCCAGGGTTAATGGCTACACCTTC. Protein product: CASSIARVNGYTF.

V usage is TRBV10-3 and J usage is TRBJ1-1; the D is unclear. From germline, CDR1 is ENHRY and CDR2 SYGVKD. This CDR3 region has 14 residues. V was clipped by 7 bases and J by 1 base, with 13 bases between them. The CDR3 DNA reads TGTGCCATCAATGCTCGGGATGAGAACACTGAAGCTTTCTTT. Translated, it gives CAINARDENTEAFF.

V gene TRBV19 combines with J gene TRBJ2-1, with D possibly being TRBD2 (5 bases). With 3 bases removed from V and 10 bases from J, the gap between germline ends came to 22 bases. CDR3 size: 16 residues. Germline V lookup: CDR1 LNHDA, CDR2 SQIVND (reference sequence). The CDR3 loop reads CASSILGGPDSLEQFF. The CDR3 nucleotides are TGTGCCAGTAGTATCCTTGGCGGGCCTGATTCTTTGGAGCAGTTCTTC.

The chain recombines TRBV4-2 with TRBJ2-3; 10 nucleotides line up with TRBD2. This CDR3 region has 15 residues. Germline trimming cut 4 bases from V and 6 bases from J; bases unmatched to any gene: 7. CDR1 is LGHNA, CDR2 YNFKEQ, per germline. In DNA form, the CDR3 reads TGTGCCAGCAGCCCCAGCGGGGGGGGCCGGGATACGCAGTATTTT. Encoded protein: CASSPSGGGRDTQYF.

This sequence joins TRBV6-6 and TRBJ2-4, with 7 bases aligning to TRBD2. The J segment lost 8 bases and the V segment lost 7 bases, leaving 8 bases of the junction unmatched. The CDR3 has 13 residues. CDR1 is MNHNY, CDR2 SVGAGI, per germline (reference sequence). CDR3 protein: CASTPGGGDIQYF. In nucleotides, the CDR3 is TGTGCCAGCACCCCTGGGGGGGGAGACATTCAGTACTTC.

This clone has only a few counts. This rearrangement joins TRBV23-1 to TRBJ2-5; TRBD1 aligns across 8 bases. TRBV23-1 falls under the ORF class, with uncertain function. CDR3 length equals 19 residues. The V and J ends lost 0 bases and 4 bases, in that order; junction bases with no gene match: 16. CDR3 sequence (DNA): TGCGCCAGCAGTCAATCCCCTCTAAGACAGGGGAAGGGTCGAGAGACCCAGTACTTC. Protein: CASSQSPLRQGKGRETQYF.

This clone was observed a handful of times. V is TRBV5-4 and J is TRBJ1-3; D is possibly TRBD1 (5 bases). The V gene lost 2 bases and the J gene lost 2 bases, with 11 bases spanning the gap. CDR1 is SGHNT, CDR2 YYREEE, per germline (reference sequence). The CDR3 consists of 15 residues. The CDR3 sequence is CASSFAQGTGNTIYF. CDR3 DNA: TGTGCCAGCAGCTTCGCCCAGGGTACTGGAAACACCATATATTTT.

This clone occurred a few times. The V and J genes are TRBV5-6 and TRBJ2-1; D ambiguous. Germline V gene lookup returns CDR1 SGHDT and CDR2 YYEEEE. CDR3 length: 14 residues. Trimming shortened V by 1 base and J by 0 bases, and 5 bases separated the two germline ends. In nucleotides, the CDR3 is TGTGCCAGCAGCTTGCAGAACTCCTACAATGAGCAGTTCTTC. As protein: CASSLQNSYNEQFF.

This clone has more than one count but fewer than ten. V gene TRBV7-8 combines with J gene TRBJ2-6; D call uncertain. The CDR3 runs to 15 residues. Trimming shortened V by 5 bases and J by 2 bases, and 10 bases separated the two germline ends. Germline lookup yields CDR1 SGHVS and CDR2 FQNEAQ. The CDR3 DNA reads as TGTGCCAGCAGCCGAGACTCAACTGGGGCCAACGTCCTGACTTTC. This translates into CASSRDSTGANVLTF.

J is TRBJ2-7 and V is TRBV5-1, with D perhaps TRBD2 (6 bases). This CDR3 has 16 residues. V lost 0 bases, J lost 6 bases, and 19 bases lay in between. In germline, CDR1 is SGHRS, CDR2 YFSETQ. CDR3: CASSLEAGSGSLEQYF. The CDR3 DNA is TGCGCCAGCAGCTTGGAGGCAGGGTCCGGGAGCCTCGAGCAGTACTTC.

The chain joins TRBV25-1 to TRBJ2-3, with 9 bases aligning to TRBD2. The ends lost 4 bases at V and 0 bases at J; junction bases unmatched: 8. Germline V CDR1 and CDR2: MGHDK, SYGVNS. There are 17 residues in the CDR3. The chain's CDR3 is CASSALAGQASTDTQYF. For the CDR3, the DNA is TGTGCCAGCAGTGCGCTAGCGGGGCAAGCTAGCACAGATACGCAGTATTTT. Based on the CDR3 plus reference TRBV25-1 and TRBJ2-3, the full variable domain is EADIYQTPRYLVIGTGKKITLECSQTMGHDKMYWYQQDPGMELHLIHYSYGVNSTEKGDLSSESTVSRIRTEHFPLTLESARPSHTSQYLCASSALAGQASTDTQYFGPGTRLTVL.

CDR3 amino acids: CASTLFWGGETQYF. The CDR3 nucleotides are TGTGCCAGCACCCTTTTTTGGGGGGGAGAGACCCAGTACTTC. This chain joins TRBV11-2 and TRBJ2-5; the match to TRBD2 covers 7 bases. The CDR3 is 14 amino acids. Germline-derived CDR1 and CDR2 are SGHAT and FQNNGV. V lost 7 bases and J lost 4; bases outside the gene matches: 9. The full variable domain, with the rest looked up from reference TRBV11-2 and TRBJ2-5, is EAGVAQSPRYKIIEKRQSVAFWCNPISGHATLYWYQQILGQGPKLLIQFQNNGVVDDSQLPKDRFSAERLKGVDSTLKIQPAKLEDSAVYLCASTLFWGGETQYFGPGTRLLVL.

This clone has only a few counts. The V gene is TRBV18, the J gene TRBJ1-1; D remains unclear. Looked up from germline, CDR1 is KGHSH and CDR2 is LQKENI. V dropped 0 bases and J dropped 6 bases, with 8 bases sitting between them. CDR3 size: 13 residues. Written as DNA, the CDR3 is TGTGCCAGCTCACCACCGCCAGAAGCTGAAGCTTTCTTT. It is translated as CASSPPPEAEAFF.

This clone was seen repeatedly, ten times or more. The genes are TRBV7-9 and TRBJ2-3; 10 nucleotides align to TRBD2. The V gene's germline CDR1 is SEHNR and CDR2 FQNEAQ (reference sequence). V lost 3 bases, J lost 2 bases, and 8 bases stayed unmatched. The CDR3 totals 17 residues. The DNA for the CDR3 is TGTGCCAGCAGCTTCCCCCCTAGCGGGGGTTCCACAGATACGCAGTATTTT. Its translation: CASSFPPSGGSTDTQYF.

This clone was recorded a few times. The chain links TRBV2 to TRBJ1-1; no reliable D call. With 7 bases removed from V and 0 bases from J, the gap between germline ends came to 9 bases. This CDR3 is built from 13 residues. CDR1 is SNHLY, CDR2 FYNNEI, per germline. This CDR3 reads CASTRTLNTEAFF. The CDR3 DNA reads TGTGCCAGCACCAGGACTTTGAACACTGAAGCTTTCTTT.

This clone was found a few times. The chain joins TRBV5-4 to TRBJ2-2; 7 bases are shared with TRBD1. This CDR3 contains 14 residues. CDR1 is SGHNT, CDR2 YYREEE, per germline (reference sequence). Losses at the gene ends were 3 bases for V and 5 bases for J; bases not matched to a gene: 4. The CDR3 DNA reads TGTGCCAGCAGCTGGCGCAGGGGGACCGGGGAGCTGTTTTTT. Protein product: CASSWRRGTGELFF.

This clone was observed a few times. The chain is built from TRBV5-4 and TRBJ2-5, with TRBD2 as a possible D gene (5 bases). CDR1 SGHNT and CDR2 YYREEE come from the germline V gene (reference sequence). The V end was cut by 7 bases, the J end by 5 bases, with 18 bases between. The CDR3 contains 14 residues. Here the CDR3 DNA reads TGTGCCAGCTCCCCTATACTAGGTCTCGAGACCCAGTACTTC. Translating gives CASSPILGLETQYF.

The rearrangement uses TRBV15 and TRBJ2-6; 8 nucleotides agree with TRBD1. The CDR3 contains 17 residues. Germline CDR1 LNHNV, CDR2 YYDKDF (reference sequence). V trimming: 7 bases; J trimming: 0 bases; junction bases outside the gene matches: 8. CDR3 nucleotide sequence: TGTGCCACCACAACCGGGACAGGTTCCTCTGGGGCCAACGTCCTGACTTTC. It yields the protein CATTTGTGSSGANVLTF.

The gene calls are TRBV29-1 and TRBJ1-1; tentatively, D is TRBD1 (5 bases). This CDR3 has 14 residues. Deletions cut 4 bases from V and 4 bases from J, with 16 bases between. CDR1 is SQVTM and CDR2 is ANQGSEA in the germline V gene. CDR3 protein: CSVGYGLGGTEAFF. As DNA, the CDR3 is TGCAGCGTTGGGTATGGGCTGGGGGGCACTGAAGCTTTCTTT.